One and the same sample provided the 12 T cell receptor beta chains below, sequenced in a study of blood T cell repertoires in COVID-19. The repertoire was sequenced with immunoSEQ multiplex PCR; TCRdb's copy has only in-frame clones and lacks some. The sample lists some 150,000 clones; roughly 89% were seen once. Sequenced: peripheral blood. These receptor sequences come from a woman between 45 and 65 years old with acute or convalescent COVID-19.

This clone was found a few times. The chain has TRBV7-9 and TRBJ2-5; TRBD2 aligns across 10 bases. The CDR3 runs to 14 residues. Trimming took 8 bases from V and 2 from J; bases not matched to a gene: 5. Germline V CDR1 and CDR2: SEHNR, FQNEAQ (reference sequence). CDR3 DNA sequence: TGTGCCAGCTCCATGACTAGCGGGCAAGAGACCCAGTACTTC. Protein sequence: CASSMTSGQETQYF.

V usage is TRBV3-1 (or the pseudogene TRBV3-2) and J usage is TRBJ2-7; TRBD2 agrees at 13 bases. Per germline, CDR1 LGHDT and CDR2 YNNKEL (reference sequence). The CDR3 length is 14 residues. Unmatched junction bases numbered 2, after V lost 3 bases and J lost 6 bases. The CDR3 bases are TGTGCCAGCAGCCAGACTAGCGGGAGGATCGAGCAGTACTTC. Protein product: CASSQTSGRIEQYF.

This chain connects TRBV5-1 to TRBJ2-7; possible D gene TRBD2, 5 bases. Trimming left V 4 bases short and J 1 base short, with 12 bases between. Germline lookup yields CDR1 SGHRS and CDR2 YFSETQ. The CDR3 is 14 residues long. The DNA of the CDR3 is TGCGCCAGCAGCCCGGAGGTGGGGTCCTACGAGCAGTACTTC. Translating it yields CASSPEVGSYEQYF.

The chain is built from TRBV27 and TRBJ2-3, with 10 positions matching TRBD2. This CDR3 has 18 residues. Germline V gene sequence: CDR1 MNHEY, CDR2 SMNVEV (reference sequence). J was trimmed by 1 base and V by 2 bases; bases with no gene match: 9. The CDR3 loop is CASSLLPGLAWGTDTQYF. The CDR3 region has the DNA TGTGCCAGCAGTTTACTTCCGGGACTAGCGTGGGGCACAGATACGCAGTATTTT.

The chain has TRBV30 and TRBJ1-1; a possible D gene is TRBD1 (6 bases). The CDR3 is 13 residues long. Trimming removed 3 bases from V and 1 base from J, with 9 bases in between. CDR1 is GTSNPN and CDR2 is SVGIG in the germline V gene (reference sequence). CDR3 DNA: TGTGCCTGGAGGTACAGGGCGAACACTGAAGCTTTCTTT. It encodes CAWRYRANTEAFF.

The chain recombines TRBV4-1 with TRBJ2-1; 10 bases line up with TRBD2. Germline V CDR1 and CDR2: MGHRA, YSYEKL. This CDR3 is built from 16 residues. Unmatched junction bases numbered 4, after V lost 3 bases and J lost 2 bases. CDR3: CASSHSLAGAYNEQFF. The CDR3 DNA sequence: TGCGCCAGCAGCCATTCCCTAGCGGGGGCCTACAATGAGCAGTTCTTC.

The V gene is TRBV3-1 (or the pseudogene TRBV3-2), the J gene TRBJ2-7; D remains ambiguous. Germline V gene lookup returns CDR1 LGHDT and CDR2 YNNKEL (reference sequence). The ends were cut back, 4 bases at V and 4 bases at J, with 8 bases in the middle. The CDR3 is 12 residues long. The CDR3 sequence: CASSLVSYEQYF. Here the CDR3 DNA reads TGTGCCAGCAGCCTCGTGAGTTACGAGCAGTACTTC.

The chain links TRBV6-5 to TRBJ2-7, with TRBD2 as a possible D gene (7 bases). This CDR3 contains 14 residues. V lost 7 bases and J lost 5, with 18 bases in between. Germline assignment: CDR1 MNHEY and CDR2 SVGAGI. CDR3 bases: TGTGCCAGCACCCCGGACAGAGGGAGGGACGAGCAGTACTTC. Protein product: CASTPDRGRDEQYF.

The chain is built from TRBV3-1 (or the pseudogene TRBV3-2) and TRBJ1-1, with a weak D call TRBD1 (5 bases). The V end lost 2 bases, the J end lost 1 base, and 14 bases lay between the germline ends. Germline V lookup: CDR1 LGHDT, CDR2 YNNKEL (reference sequence). The CDR3 is 16 residues long. CDR3 sequence (DNA): TGTGCCAGCAGCCAAAAACAGGACCCGGGGAACACTGAAGCTTTCTTT. It encodes CASSQKQDPGNTEAFF.

The chain couples TRBV20-1 to TRBJ1-4; D gene ambiguous. Trimming took 3 bases from V and 8 from J, leaving 4 bases between them. CDR1 and CDR2 (germline): DFQATT, SNEGSKA (reference sequence). CDR3 length: 10 residues. CDR3 bases: TGCAGTGCTAGTCGGGAAAAACTGTTTTTT. Amino acid sequence: CSASREKLFF.

In this sample, this clone turned up once. This chain joins TRBV24-1 and TRBJ2-1, with 7 bases aligning to TRBD2. Trimming at V came to 5 bases and at J to 7 bases, leaving 4 bases not matched to a gene. The CDR3 extends over 13 amino acids. From germline, CDR1 is KGHDR and CDR2 SFDVKD. The CDR3 sequence: CATSGFGGNEQFF. CDR3 DNA: TGTGCCACCAGTGGTTTCGGGGGGAATGAGCAGTTCTTC.

The V and J genes are TRBV4-3 and TRBJ2-5; 7 bases fit TRBD1. V lost 0 bases and J lost 4; bases outside the gene matches: 8. The CDR3 length is 16 residues. Germline V gene lookup returns CDR1 LGHNA and CDR2 YSLEER. The CDR3 reads CASSQDYGTESETQYF. In nucleotides, the CDR3 is TGCGCCAGCAGCCAAGATTATGGGACAGAATCAGAGACCCAGTACTTC.